Presented here are 27 T cell receptor beta chains from one specimen sequenced in a study of immune characterization of retroperitoneal liposarcoma (dated by TCRdb to the late 2010s). Receptor amplification or capture employed PCR. TCRdb lists the instrument as NextSeq 500. TCRdb redid the processing of the public reads, applying fastp at Q25 and MiXCR, and retained in-frame beta chains. For every CDR3 protein sequence, its rows merge into one entry that carries the most common genes and DNA. The sample contains more than 8,000 distinct CDR3 sequences, about 29% of them found a single time. The ten top clones hold roughly 8.5% of the sample. The sequenced sample was tumor tissue. These receptors originate from a male donor with retroperitoneal liposarcoma.

The V gene is TRBV6-1, the J gene TRBJ2-1; maybe TRBD2 (7 bases). The germline CDR1 and CDR2 sequences are MNHNS and SASEGT. The germline V and J ends were trimmed by 8 bases and 1 base, with 15 bases remaining between them. This CDR3 has 15 amino acids. The CDR3 DNA follows: TGTGCCAGCTCCCAAGGGGGGGTTTCCTACAATGAGCAGTTCTTC. This sequence encodes CASSQGGVSYNEQFF.

The chain has TRBV6-1 and TRBJ1-1, with TRBD1 identical over 8 bases. CDR1 is MNHNS, CDR2 SASEGT, per germline. The CDR3 length is 16 residues. The trim removed 6 bases at V and 2 bases at J, leaving 11 bases unmatched. The CDR3 sequence: CASRGNLQGANTEAFF. CDR3 coding DNA: TGTGCCAGCAGGGGAAACCTCCAGGGGGCTAACACTGAAGCTTTCTTT.

In nucleotides, the CDR3 is TGTGCCAGCAGAGGGACAGGGGTAGAGACCCAGTTCTTC. Amino acids: CASRGTGVETQFF. The chain carries TRBV12-3 or TRBV12-4 and TRBJ2-1; 10 bases map to TRBD1. With 6 bases clipped from V and 13 bases from J, the junction kept 9 bases outside the gene matches. The CDR3 runs 13 residues.

This chain connects TRBV6-1 to TRBJ2-1; maybe TRBD2 (5 bases). The ends were cut back, 4 bases at V and 13 bases at J, with 23 bases in the middle. The CDR3 is made up of 15 amino acids. Germline CDR1 reads MNHNS; CDR2 reads SASEGT. The CDR3 spells CASSARMGAKNIQFF. CDR3 nucleotide sequence: TGTGCCAGCAGTGCCCGGATGGGAGCCAAAAACATTCAGTTCTTC.

The chain recombines TRBV27 with TRBJ1-6, with D perhaps TRBD1 (6 bases). This CDR3 spans 13 amino acids. Germline CDR1 reads MNHEY; CDR2 reads SMNVEV (reference sequence). V lost 5 bases to trimming and J lost 10 bases, with 12 bases between them. This CDR3 reads CASSRDTRSPLHF. The CDR3 DNA reads as TGTGCCAGCAGTAGGGACACACGGTCACCCCTCCACTTT.

This clonotype was counted ten times or more. The rearrangement links TRBV6-1 to TRBJ2-1; possible D gene TRBD2, 5 bases. The CDR3 spans 15 residues. V lost 5 bases to trimming and J lost 10 bases, with 21 bases between them. Looked up from germline, CDR1 is MNHNS and CDR2 is SASEGT. CDR3 region: CASSLPHGMTYEQFF. The CDR3 coding sequence is TGTGCCAGCAGTCTTCCCCACGGGATGACCTACGAGCAGTTCTTC.

This clonotype is large within its sample. The chain links TRBV6-1 to TRBJ2-1, with D possibly matching TRBD1 (6 bases). The assigned J gene may be wrong: the sequence end matches TRBJ2-7 better. The germline CDR1 and CDR2 sequences are MNHNS and SASEGT. The CDR3 sequence is 15 residues long. The CDR3 sequence is CASKLLGQRDYEQYF. CDR3 sequence (DNA): TGTGCCAGCAAACTCCTTGGACAGAGAGACTACGAGCAGTACTTC.

This clonotype was found many times. This chain links TRBV11-3 with TRBJ2-3, with a possible D match to TRBD2 (5 bases). The length of the CDR3 is 14 residues. Germline CDR1 is SGHNT and CDR2 is YENEEA. V was trimmed by 3 bases and J by 3 bases, leaving 10 bases between them. The CDR3 spells CASSFRGLTDTQYF. In DNA form, the CDR3 reads TGTGCCAGCAGCTTTAGAGGGCTAACAGATACGCAGTATTTT.

This clonotype qualifies as medium-sized. The V call is TRBV12-3 or TRBV12-4, the J call TRBJ2-1; TRBD2 matches at 9 bases. With 6 bases clipped from V and 9 bases from J, the junction kept 6 bases outside the gene matches. This CDR3 has 13 amino acids. This chain's CDR3 is CASRGGGAGEQFF. The CDR3 region has the DNA TGTGCCAGCAGAGGCGGGGGGGCCGGTGAGCAGTTCTTC.

This clonotype appeared many times. This chain links TRBV6-6 with TRBJ2-5; no firm D call. The V gene lost 0 bases and the J gene lost 5 bases, with 10 bases spanning the gap. CDR3 length equals 14 residues. The V gene's germline CDR1 is MNHNY and CDR2 SVGAGI (reference sequence). The CDR3 loop reads CASSYSTGGETQYF. The CDR3 DNA reads TGTGCCAGCAGTTACTCGACGGGTGGGGAGACCCAGTACTTC.

This clonotype was detected ten times or more. The chain carries TRBV12-3 or TRBV12-4 and TRBJ2-1; TRBD2 agrees at 7 bases. V gave up 10 bases and J gave up 5 bases; unmatched junction bases: 11. The CDR3 sequence is 14 residues long. This CDR3 is CATRLAGFNNEQFF. Written as DNA, the CDR3 is TGTGCCACCCGATTAGCGGGCTTTAACAATGAGCAGTTCTTC.

This clonotype was counted only a few times. V gene TRBV6-1 combines with J gene TRBJ1-3; D possibly corresponds to TRBD1 (6 bases). V lost 5 bases to trimming and J lost 1 base, with 9 bases between them. This CDR3 is 14 amino acids long. Germline loops: CDR1 MNHNS, CDR2 SASEGT. DNA of the CDR3: TGTGCCAGCAGTTCCACAGGGTCTGGAAACACCATATATTTT. Protein sequence: CASSSTGSGNTIYF.

This clonotype was counted at least ten times. V and J are TRBV6-1 and TRBJ2-1; 10 nucleotides align to TRBD2. The J call is uncertain, as TRBJ2-7 better fits the DNA end. The CDR3 covers 15 residues. Germline V CDR1 and CDR2: MNHNS, SASEGT. The CDR3 coding sequence is TGTGCCAGCAGTTCCGTGACTAGCGGGCACAATGAGCAGTACTTC. Its protein product is CASSSVTSGHNEQYF.

By share, this clonotype ranks as medium-sized. V gene TRBV7-2 combines with J gene TRBJ2-1, with 7 bases fitting TRBD1. TRBJ2-7 explains the end of the DNA better; the J call may be wrong. In germline, CDR1 is SGHTA, CDR2 FQGNSA. CDR3 length equals 14 residues. CDR3 in amino acids: CASSFGTEYNEQYF. DNA of the CDR3: TGTGCCAGCAGCTTCGGGACAGAATACAATGAGCAGTACTTC.

This clonotype was counted ten times or more. The CDR3 region is CASSAGQSFSYEQYF. In DNA, the CDR3 is TGTGCCAGCAGTGCCGGACAGTCGTTTTCCTACGAGCAGTACTTC. The chain carries TRBV6-1 and TRBJ2-7; the D gene is possibly TRBD1 (6 bases). There are 15 residues in the CDR3. Between the trimmed V and J ends, which lost 4 bases and 1 base, there was a span of 14 bases. Germline V gene lookup returns CDR1 MNHNS and CDR2 SASEGT.

The chain is built from TRBV7-3 and TRBJ2-1, with 12 bases that match TRBD2. The J call may be wrong; the DNA end is better matched by TRBJ2-7. The CDR3 contains 17 residues. CDR1 and CDR2 from the germline V gene are SGHTA and FQGTGA. The CDR3 sequence: CASSSWTSGDLLGEQYF. The CDR3 bases are TGTGCCAGCAGCTCCTGGACTAGCGGGGACCTGCTCGGGGAGCAGTACTTC.

In its sample, this clonotype ranks as medium-sized. This chain uses TRBV12-3 or TRBV12-4 with TRBJ2-7; weak D call: TRBD1 (6 bases). The CDR3 extends over 14 amino acids. V lost 0 bases to trimming and J lost 0 bases, with 6 bases between them. CDR3 protein: CASSLAQGSYEQYF. CDR3 coding DNA: TGTGCCAGCAGTTTAGCACAGGGCTCCTACGAGCAGTACTTC.

This clonotype was picked up many times. The chain joins TRBV7-2 to TRBJ2-1, with a tentative D call TRBD1 (6 bases). V dropped 1 base and J dropped 13 bases, with 20 bases sitting between them. The CDR3 consists of 15 residues. CDR1 and CDR2 (germline): SGHTA, FQGNSA. The CDR3 is CASSLVVGQQETQFF. The CDR3 DNA sequence: TGTGCCAGCAGCTTAGTCGTCGGACAGCAAGAGACCCAGTTCTTC.

This chain uses TRBV6-1 with TRBJ2-1, with TRBD2 matching 15 bases. Germline values: CDR1 MNHNS, CDR2 SASEGT. V was pared by 6 bases and J by 4 bases, with 10 bases of the junction left unmatched. The CDR3 runs to 18 residues. The CDR3 DNA reads TGTGCCAGCAGAGGGAGAAGGACTAGCGGGAGGGTTTACAATGAGCAGTTCTTC. Protein sequence: CASRGRRTSGRVYNEQFF.

The chain combines TRBV6-1 with TRBJ2-1; 9 positions agree with TRBD2. Germline CDR1 is MNHNS and CDR2 is SASEGT. V was clipped by 8 bases and J by 10 bases; unmatched bases: 15. The CDR3 length is 15 residues. Here the CDR3 reads CASGEGRGGSYEQFF. The CDR3 DNA reads as TGTGCCAGCGGGGAGGGGCGGGGGGGGTCCTACGAGCAGTTCTTC.

This chain connects TRBV12-3 or TRBV12-4 to TRBJ2-5; D is unresolved. The J call may be in error: the DNA end matches TRBJ2-7 better. CDR3 length: 13 residues. This CDR3 reads CASSFQVSYEQYF. The CDR3, as DNA: TGTGCCAGCAGTTTCCAGGTCTCCTACGAGCAGTACTTC.

Remarks on this clonotype: With a much larger clone just one base away, this may be a read error. V usage is TRBV6-1 and J usage is TRBJ2-1, with D possibly being TRBD2 (5 bases). Germline V gives CDR1 MNHNS, CDR2 SASEGT. The CDR3 extends over 13 amino acids. The CDR3 DNA sequence: TGTGCCAGCAAGCGGCAGAGCTCCTACGAGCAGTTATTC. Amino acids: CASKRQSSYEQLF.

By share of the sample, this clonotype is medium-sized. V and J are TRBV6-1 and TRBJ2-7; D gene unclear. V was cut by 1 base and J by 5 bases, with 12 bases left in between. This CDR3 spans 14 amino acids. The germline CDR1 and CDR2 sequences are MNHNS and SASEGT. The CDR3 DNA follows: TGTGCCAGCAGTGAAGGGCAGGAGACCCACGAGCAGTACTTC. Its translation is CASSEGQETHEQYF.

This clonotype was counted between two and nine times. The chain links TRBV10-3 to TRBJ1-1; no clear D gene. Germline lookup yields CDR1 ENHRY and CDR2 SYGVKD. Trimming left V 8 bases short and J 0 bases short, with 13 bases between. This CDR3 contains 14 residues. In DNA, the CDR3 is TGTGCCATCTCCGGCGGGAGTTTGAACACTGAAGCTTTCTTT. Translating it yields CAISGGSLNTEAFF.

In its sample, this clonotype is medium-sized. The chain couples TRBV6-1 to TRBJ2-6, with no clear D. Germline CDR1 reads MNHNS; CDR2 reads SASEGT. The V end lost 5 bases, the J end lost 0 bases, and 8 bases lay between the germline ends. CDR3 length: 15 amino acids. The CDR3 reads CASSPAGSGANVLTF. The CDR3 nucleotides are TGTGCCAGCAGTCCGGCCGGCTCTGGGGCCAACGTCCTGACTTTC.

The chain joins TRBV11-2 to TRBJ2-1; 8 positions match TRBD2. This CDR3 spans 13 amino acids. Germline CDR1 and CDR2: SGHAT and FQNNGV. The junction had 7 bases not matched to a gene; V was cut back by 5 bases and J by 10 bases. Here the CDR3 reads CASSRGGTYEQFF. The CDR3 nucleotides are TGTGCCAGCAGCCGGGGGGGCACTTACGAGCAGTTCTTC.

This clonotype was seen many times. CDR3: CASSPGTGASTDTQYF. The CDR3 DNA follows: TGTGCCAGCAGCCCCGGGACAGGAGCTAGCACAGATACGCAGTATTTT. This chain uses TRBV12-3 or TRBV12-4 with TRBJ2-3, with 8 bases lining up with TRBD1. The CDR3 runs to 16 residues. V shed 6 bases, J shed 0 bases, and the junction held 8 bases outside the gene matches.